These 2 T cell receptor beta chains were sequenced from one sample in a study of blood T cell repertoires in COVID-19. Generated by immunoSEQ multiplex PCR, the TCRdb table keeps only in-frame clones and is missing some. The sample shows about 130,000 clones, roughly 84% of them seen only once. Specimen: peripheral blood. Every receptor here comes from a woman aged 80 or over with acute or convalescent COVID-19.

The CDR3 spells CASSPEASVYGYTF. In DNA form, the CDR3 reads TGCGCCAGCAGCCCCGAGGCCTCTGTCTATGGCTACACCTTC. The chain carries TRBV5-1 and TRBJ1-2; unclear D gene. Germline loops: CDR1 SGHRS, CDR2 YFSETQ. Trimming took 4 bases from V and 4 from J, leaving 14 bases between them. This CDR3 is built from 14 residues.

The V and J genes are TRBV18 and TRBJ1-2; 8 bases match TRBD1. The CDR3 consists of 14 residues. CDR1 and CDR2 (germline): KGHSH, LQKENI. With V trimmed by 3 bases and J by 7 bases, 7 bases remained unmatched. The CDR3 region is CASSPPTGAGGYTF. CDR3 coding DNA: TGTGCCAGCTCACCTCCGACAGGGGCCGGTGGCTACACCTTC.